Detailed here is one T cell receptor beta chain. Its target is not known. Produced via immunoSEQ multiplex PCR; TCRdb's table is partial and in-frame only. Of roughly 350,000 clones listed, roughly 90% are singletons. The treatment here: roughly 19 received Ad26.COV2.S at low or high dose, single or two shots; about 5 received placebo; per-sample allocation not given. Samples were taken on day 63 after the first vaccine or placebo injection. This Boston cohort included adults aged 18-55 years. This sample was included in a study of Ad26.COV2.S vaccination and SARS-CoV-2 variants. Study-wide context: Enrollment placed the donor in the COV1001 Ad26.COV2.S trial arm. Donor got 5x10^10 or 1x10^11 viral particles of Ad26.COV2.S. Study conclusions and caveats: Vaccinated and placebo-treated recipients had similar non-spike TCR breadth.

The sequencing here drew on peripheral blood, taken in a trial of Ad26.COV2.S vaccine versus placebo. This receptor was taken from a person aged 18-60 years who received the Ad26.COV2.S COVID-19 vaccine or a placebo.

The CDR3 region has the DNA TGTGCCAGCAGCCTCCTACGCGGGGGGTTGGAGACCCAGTACTTC. Encoded protein: CASSLLRGGLETQYF. This rearrangement joins TRBV14 to TRBJ2-5, with 8 bases aligning to TRBD2. J was trimmed by 5 bases and V by 4 bases; bases with no gene match: 9. Germline CDR1 reads SGHDN; CDR2 reads FVKESK. The CDR3 runs 15 residues.